The rows below give T cell receptor beta chains drawn from one sample of a study of blood T cell repertoires in COVID-19. Measured with immunoSEQ multiplex PCR; TCRdb has only the in-frame clones, and not every one. The sample shows some 130,000 clones, 84% of them seen only once. Sequenced input: peripheral blood. The receptors were gathered from a human donor in a cohort sampled during active COVID-19. CDR3s include the opening cysteine and the closing phenylalanine or tryptophan. The D gene is left open where the match is weak. The listing skips clone size in some rows; elsewhere it reads once, few, many or a size class.

v_call	clone_size	d_call	j_call	cdr3_aa	cdr3_nt
TRBV2	once	-	TRBJ1-1	CASIREPNTEAFF	TGTGCCAGCATCAGGGAACCTAACACTGAAGCTTTCTTT
TRBV29-1	few	TRBD1	TRBJ2-1	CSVWGQYNEQFF	TGCAGCGTTTGGGGACAGTACAATGAGCAGTTCTTC
TRBV5-1	few	-	TRBJ1-5	CASSLEGELQPQHF	TGCGCCAGCAGCTTGGAGGGGGAGTTGCAGCCCCAGCATTTT
TRBV7-6	-	-	TRBJ1-6	CASSRGQGSPLHF	TGTGCCAGCAGCCGTGGCCAGGGGTCACCCCTCCACTTT
TRBV6-5	-	TRBD1	TRBJ1-2	CASRTGRDLDGYTF	TGTGCCAGCAGGACAGGGAGAGATTTGGATGGCTACACCTTC
TRBV6-2/TRBV6-3	-	-	TRBJ2-1	CASSSLQGTDNEQFF	TGTGCCAGCAGTTCCCTCCAGGGAACGGACAATGAGCAGTTCTTC
TRBV7-2	-	-	TRBJ1-1	CASSLQGGDTEAFF	TGTGCCAGCAGCTTACAGGGTGGAGACACTGAAGCTTTCTTT
TRBV5-1	-	-	TRBJ2-3	CASSSLGRDSRGGPGDTQYF	TGCGCCAGCAGCTCCCTGGGACGGGACAGCCGGGGGGGGCCGGGAGATACGCAGTATTTT
TRBV7-8	few	TRBD1	TRBJ2-7	CASSLGQGDEQYF	TGTGCCAGCAGCTTAGGGCAGGGGGACGAGCAGTACTTC
TRBV9	-	-	TRBJ1-6	CASSVESSLNSPLHF	TGTGCCAGCAGCGTAGAGAGTAGTTTGAATTCACCCCTCCACTTT
TRBV19	-	TRBD1	TRBJ2-3	CASSPGGGDTQYF	TGTGCCAGTAGTCCAGGGGGTGGAGATACGCAGTATTTT
TRBV27	-	TRBD2	TRBJ2-1	CASSPGLAGGPNNEQFF	TGTGCCAGCAGTCCCGGACTAGCGGGGGGGCCTAACAATGAGCAGTTCTTC
TRBV9	once	-	TRBJ1-4	CASSIDAGRNEKLFF	TGTGCCAGCAGCATAGACGCGGGAAGGAATGAAAAACTGTTTTTT
TRBV6-5	-	TRBD1	TRBJ1-1	CASTLDRGPTEAFF	TGTGCCAGCACCCTAGACAGGGGGCCCACTGAAGCTTTCTTT
TRBV29-1	-	-	TRBJ1-1	CSVPRGDDTSPEDTEAFF	TGCAGCGTCCCTAGGGGCGACGACACATCCCCGGAAGACACTGAAGCTTTCTTT
TRBV14	-	TRBD2	TRBJ2-7	CASSRTSGTYEQYF	TGTGCCAGTAGCCGGACTAGCGGGACCTACGAGCAGTACTTC
TRBV7-2	-	TRBD2	TRBJ2-5	CASSRSGSETQYF	TGTGCCAGCAGCCGTAGCGGGTCAGAGACCCAGTACTTC
TRBV7-9	-	-	TRBJ1-1	CASTLGVNTEAFF	TGTGCCAGCACCTTGGGAGTGAACACTGAAGCTTTCTTT
TRBV29-1	-	-	TRBJ2-1	CSVSGHQRNEQFF	TGCAGCGTTTCCGGCCATCAGCGCAATGAGCAGTTCTTC
TRBV12-3/TRBV12-4	-	TRBD1	TRBJ1-1	CASTGTGGGEAFF	TGTGCCAGCACCGGGACAGGGGGCGGTGAAGCTTTCTTT
TRBV11-2	-	-	TRBJ2-5	CASSLDGGPNLEYF	TGTGCCAGCAGCTTAGACGGGGGGCCCAACCTTGAGTACTTC